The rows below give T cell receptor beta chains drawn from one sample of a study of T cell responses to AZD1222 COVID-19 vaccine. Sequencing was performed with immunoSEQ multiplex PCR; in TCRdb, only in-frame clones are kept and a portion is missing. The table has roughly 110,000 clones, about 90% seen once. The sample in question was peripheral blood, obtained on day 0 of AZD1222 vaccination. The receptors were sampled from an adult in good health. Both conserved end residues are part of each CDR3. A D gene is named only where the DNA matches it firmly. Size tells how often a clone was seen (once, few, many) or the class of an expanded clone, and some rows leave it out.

CDR3 protein: CASSQSGYEQYF
CDR3 DNA: TGTGCCAGCAGCCAATCAGGGTACGAGCAGTACTTC
D gene: NA
clone size: NA
J gene: TRBJ2-7
V gene: TRBV14

CDR3 protein: CASSLTVAADGYTF
CDR3 DNA: TGTGCCAGCAGCCTAACAGTGGCCGCCGATGGCTACACCTTC
D gene: NA
clone size: NA
J gene: TRBJ1-2
V gene: TRBV2

CDR3 protein: CASSDFIRLEQYF
CDR3 DNA: TGTGCCAGCAGTGATTTTATAAGACTCGAGCAGTACTTC
D gene: NA
clone size: few
J gene: TRBJ2-7
V gene: TRBV2

CDR3 protein: CASSLHGDGGIGEKLFF
CDR3 DNA: TGTGCCAGCAGCCTCCACGGGGATGGGGGAATTGGTGAAAAACTGTTTTTT
D gene: NA
clone size: NA
J gene: TRBJ1-4
V gene: TRBV3-1/TRBV3-2

CDR3 protein: CASSESGTSTDTQYF
CDR3 DNA: TGTGCCAGCAGTGAATCCGGGACAAGCACAGATACGCAGTATTTT
D gene: NA
clone size: few
J gene: TRBJ2-3
V gene: TRBV25-1

CDR3 protein: CATGQGAGYTF
CDR3 DNA: TGTGCCACGGGACAGGGGGCCGGCTACACCTTC
D gene: TRBD1
clone size: NA
J gene: TRBJ1-2
V gene: TRBV30

CDR3 protein: CASSPGYGEGEQYF
CDR3 DNA: TGTGCCAGCAGCCCGGGATACGGGGAGGGCGAGCAGTACTTC
D gene: TRBD2
clone size: NA
J gene: TRBJ2-7
V gene: TRBV7-6

CDR3 protein: CASSLLAGGQETQYF
CDR3 DNA: TGCGCCAGCAGCCTGTTAGCGGGGGGCCAAGAGACCCAGTACTTC
D gene: TRBD2
clone size: NA
J gene: TRBJ2-5
V gene: TRBV5-1

CDR3 protein: CASSEARSGSNYGYTF
CDR3 DNA: TGTGCCAGCAGTGAAGCGAGATCAGGATCTAACTATGGCTACACCTTC
D gene: NA
clone size: NA
J gene: TRBJ1-2
V gene: TRBV2

CDR3 protein: CASNPGGRVNTEAFF
CDR3 DNA: TGCGCCAGCAACCCCGGGGGAAGGGTGAACACTGAAGCTTTCTTT
D gene: NA
clone size: NA
J gene: TRBJ1-1
V gene: TRBV5-1

CDR3 protein: CAISELGTYGYTF
CDR3 DNA: TGTGCCATCAGTGAGTTAGGGACCTATGGCTACACCTTC
D gene: NA
clone size: NA
J gene: TRBJ1-2
V gene: TRBV10-3

CDR3 protein: CATSRDRGNTEAFF
CDR3 DNA: TGTGCCACTTCACGGGACAGGGGGAACACTGAAGCTTTCTTT
D gene: TRBD1
clone size: NA
J gene: TRBJ1-1
V gene: TRBV10-3

CDR3 protein: CASSPGAYEQYF
CDR3 DNA: TGTGCCAGCAGCCCAGGGGCCTACGAGCAGTACTTC
D gene: NA
clone size: NA
J gene: TRBJ2-7
V gene: TRBV3-1/TRBV3-2

CDR3 protein: CASRPSANEKLFF
CDR3 DNA: TGTGCCAGCAGGCCTAGCGCTAATGAAAAACTGTTTTTT
D gene: NA
clone size: NA
J gene: TRBJ1-4
V gene: TRBV6-2/TRBV6-3

CDR3 protein: CATSRDPYNSPLHF
CDR3 DNA: TGTGCCACCAGCAGAGATCCCTATAATTCACCCCTCCACTTT
D gene: NA
clone size: NA
J gene: TRBJ1-6
V gene: TRBV15

CDR3 protein: CASSQVQALSYTF
CDR3 DNA: TGTGCCAGCAGCCAAGTCCAGGCTTTGAGCTACACCTTC
D gene: NA
clone size: NA
J gene: TRBJ1-2
V gene: TRBV3-1/TRBV3-2

CDR3 protein: CASSLGGGGTDTQYF
CDR3 DNA: TGTGCCAGCAGCTTAGGAGGGGGGGGCACAGATACGCAGTATTTT
D gene: NA
clone size: NA
J gene: TRBJ2-3
V gene: TRBV7-2

CDR3 protein: CASSFSLAGTGLTYTF
CDR3 DNA: TGTGCCAGCAGCTTTTCGCTGGCCGGGACAGGGTTAACCTACACCTTC
D gene: TRBD1
clone size: NA
J gene: TRBJ1-2
V gene: TRBV5-6

CDR3 protein: CASRTNSYNEQFF
CDR3 DNA: TGTGCCAGCCGAACAAACTCCTACAATGAGCAGTTCTTC
D gene: NA
clone size: NA
J gene: TRBJ2-1
V gene: TRBV27

CDR3 protein: CASSPGGSRDEQYF
CDR3 DNA: TGTGCCAGCAGCCCAGGGGGCTCTCGGGACGAGCAGTACTTC
D gene: TRBD1
clone size: few
J gene: TRBJ2-7
V gene: TRBV11-3

CDR3 protein: CASSLSGRGVGGYTF
CDR3 DNA: TGTGCCAGCAGTTTATCTGGCAGGGGAGTAGGTGGCTACACCTTC
D gene: NA
clone size: NA
J gene: TRBJ1-2
V gene: TRBV27

CDR3 protein: CASSQVGLNTEAFF
CDR3 DNA: TGTGCCAGCAGCCAAGTAGGCTTGAACACTGAAGCTTTCTTT
D gene: NA
clone size: NA
J gene: TRBJ1-1
V gene: TRBV3-1/TRBV3-2

CDR3 protein: CASSQDGGGTEQYF
CDR3 DNA: TGTGCCAGCAGCCAAGATGGCGGAGGGACCGAGCAGTACTTC
D gene: NA
clone size: NA
J gene: TRBJ2-7
V gene: TRBV3-1/TRBV3-2

CDR3 protein: CASSVGMRASDNEQFF
CDR3 DNA: TGTGCCAGCAGCGTAGGAATGAGGGCATCGGACAATGAGCAGTTCTTC
D gene: NA
clone size: NA
J gene: TRBJ2-1
V gene: TRBV9

CDR3 protein: CASSPRGLNYGYTF
CDR3 DNA: TGTGCCAGTAGTCCCAGGGGACTTAACTATGGCTACACCTTC
D gene: NA
clone size: once
J gene: TRBJ1-2
V gene: TRBV19

CDR3 protein: CASTLTSGSYNEQFF
CDR3 DNA: TGTGCCAGTACCCTGACTAGCGGCTCCTACAATGAGCAGTTCTTC
D gene: TRBD2
clone size: NA
J gene: TRBJ2-1
V gene: TRBV19

CDR3 protein: CASSRKRDRLREKLFF
CDR3 DNA: TGCGCCAGCAGCCGGAAACGCGACCGCCTTAGGGAAAAACTGTTTTTT
D gene: NA
clone size: NA
J gene: TRBJ1-4
V gene: TRBV4-1

CDR3 protein: CASSLAGTYNEQFF
CDR3 DNA: TGTGCCAGCAGCTTAGCGGGGACCTACAATGAGCAGTTCTTC
D gene: NA
clone size: few
J gene: TRBJ2-1
V gene: TRBV7-6

CDR3 protein: CASGLVGARPGGETQYF
CDR3 DNA: TGTGCTAGTGGTTTGGTAGGGGCGCGACCGGGGGGCGAGACCCAGTACTTC
D gene: NA
clone size: NA
J gene: TRBJ2-5
V gene: TRBV12-5

CDR3 protein: CASTSRGPTEAFF
CDR3 DNA: TGTGCCAGCACCTCCCGGGGCCCCACTGAAGCTTTCTTT
D gene: NA
clone size: once
J gene: TRBJ1-1
V gene: TRBV2

CDR3 protein: CASSQDPGTGGTLPNGYTF
CDR3 DNA: TGCGCCAGCAGCCAGGACCCCGGGACAGGGGGAACCCTCCCTAATGGCTACACCTTC
D gene: TRBD1
clone size: NA
J gene: TRBJ1-2
V gene: TRBV4-3

CDR3 protein: CASSQDREGPSSYEQYF
CDR3 DNA: TGCGCCAGCAGCCAAGATCGAGAGGGTCCCTCCTCCTACGAGCAGTACTTC
D gene: NA
clone size: once
J gene: TRBJ2-7
V gene: TRBV4-3

CDR3 protein: CASSYFRDREYEQYF
CDR3 DNA: TGTGCCAGCAGTTACTTTCGGGACAGGGAATACGAGCAGTACTTC
D gene: TRBD1
clone size: NA
J gene: TRBJ2-7
V gene: TRBV6-5

CDR3 protein: CASSRGGLNTEAFF
CDR3 DNA: TGCGCCAGCAGCCGTGGGGGATTGAACACTGAAGCTTTCTTT
D gene: NA
clone size: NA
J gene: TRBJ1-1
V gene: TRBV5-1

CDR3 protein: CASSLVGGSGANVLTF
CDR3 DNA: TGTGCCAGCAGCTTAGTGGGGGGATCTGGGGCCAACGTCCTGACTTTC
D gene: NA
clone size: NA
J gene: TRBJ2-6
V gene: TRBV11-2

CDR3 protein: CATGADRDYYGYTF
CDR3 DNA: TGTGCCACGGGGGCTGACAGGGATTACTATGGCTACACCTTC
D gene: TRBD1
clone size: NA
J gene: TRBJ1-2
V gene: TRBV15

CDR3 protein: CAWSGGYEQYF
CDR3 DNA: TGTGCCTGGAGTGGGGGCTACGAGCAGTACTTC
D gene: NA
clone size: NA
J gene: TRBJ2-7
V gene: TRBV30

CDR3 protein: CASSYMGTDTQYF
CDR3 DNA: TGTGCCAGCAGTTACATGGGCACAGATACGCAGTATTTT
D gene: NA
clone size: NA
J gene: TRBJ2-3
V gene: TRBV6-6

CDR3 protein: CASSRTATASEPQHF
CDR3 DNA: TGTGCCAGCAGTCGGACGGCTACAGCCTCGGAGCCCCAGCATTTT
D gene: NA
clone size: NA
J gene: TRBJ1-5
V gene: TRBV2

CDR3 protein: CASSPLRGDAYNEQFF
CDR3 DNA: TGTGCCAGCAGCCCCCTCCGGGGGGACGCCTACAATGAGCAGTTCTTC
D gene: TRBD2
clone size: NA
J gene: TRBJ2-1
V gene: TRBV11-2